What follows is one T cell receptor (beta chain) and its context. Its antigen remains unidentified. Patients included in sequencing had previously demonstrated CD8+CD57+ cell expansion by flow cytometry. TCR beta VDJ and CDR3 profiles were obtained from a genomic DNA template. TCRdb reanalysed the reads using MiXCR and keeps one entry per CDR3 protein. This sample has just over 200,000 distinct CDR3 sequences, with about 60% found just once. This record belongs to a study of CD8+CD57+ T cells in acquired aplastic anemia. Overall study results and limits: Patients and controls had in common fewer than 30 CD8+ CDR3 sequences.

Germline V gives CDR1 DFQATT, CDR2 SNEGSKA (reference sequence). The CDR3 covers 13 residues. V was shortened by 3 bases and J by 0 bases, with 8 bases between the two germline ends. Sequences were obtained from sorted CD4+, CD8+, or CD8+CD57+ T cells (not recorded which) from PBMCs. The sequence came from a human donor with aplastic anemia. The gene calls are TRBV20-1 and TRBJ1-1, with D unresolved. CDR3 sequence: CSARANMNTEAFF. In DNA, the CDR3 is TGCAGTGCTAGGGCAAATATGAACACTGAAGCTTTCTTT.